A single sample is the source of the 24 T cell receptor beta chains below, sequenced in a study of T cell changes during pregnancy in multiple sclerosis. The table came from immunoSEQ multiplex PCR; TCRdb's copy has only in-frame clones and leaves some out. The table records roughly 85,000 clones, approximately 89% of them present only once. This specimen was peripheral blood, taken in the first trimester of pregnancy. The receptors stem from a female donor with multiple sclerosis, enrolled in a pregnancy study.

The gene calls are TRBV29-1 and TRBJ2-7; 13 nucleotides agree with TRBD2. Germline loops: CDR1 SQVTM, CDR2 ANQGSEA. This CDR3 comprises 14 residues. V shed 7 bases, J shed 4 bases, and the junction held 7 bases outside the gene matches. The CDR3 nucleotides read TGCAGCGCCCTCGGGACTAGCGGGACTTACGAGCAGTACTTC. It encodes CSALGTSGTYEQYF.

CDR3 DNA: TGTGCCAGCAGCTTAGGTCCTAGTCGCACAGATACGCAGTATTTT. Translated, it gives CASSLGPSRTDTQYF. The J gene is TRBJ2-3, the V gene TRBV11-2; the D is unclear. Trimming took 1 base from V and 1 from J, leaving 9 bases between them. CDR1 is SGHAT and CDR2 is FQNNGV in the germline V gene. The CDR3 is 15 amino acids. Full variable domain (rest looked up from reference TRBV11-2 and TRBJ2-3): EAGVAQSPRYKIIEKRQSVAFWCNPISGHATLYWYQQILGQGPKLLIQFQNNGVVDDSQLPKDRFSAERLKGVDSTLKIQPAKLEDSAVYLCASSLGPSRTDTQYFGPGTRLTVL.

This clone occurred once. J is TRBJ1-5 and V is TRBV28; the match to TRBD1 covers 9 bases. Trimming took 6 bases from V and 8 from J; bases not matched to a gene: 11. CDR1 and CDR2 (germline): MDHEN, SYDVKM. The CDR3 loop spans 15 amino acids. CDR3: CASSKRTGVIEPQHF. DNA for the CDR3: TGTGCCAGCAGCAAGAGGACAGGGGTGATTGAGCCCCAGCATTTT. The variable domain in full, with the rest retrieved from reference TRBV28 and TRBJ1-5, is DVKVTQSSRYLVKRTGEKVFLECVQDMDHENMFWYRQDPGLGLRLIYFSYDVKMKEKGDIPEGYSVSREKKERFSLILESASTNQTSMYLCASSKRTGVIEPQHFGDGTRLSIL.

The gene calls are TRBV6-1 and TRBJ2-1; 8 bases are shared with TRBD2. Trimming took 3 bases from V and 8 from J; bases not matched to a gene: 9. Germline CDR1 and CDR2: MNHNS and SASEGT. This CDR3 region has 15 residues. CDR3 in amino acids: CASSDRAGVGYEQFF. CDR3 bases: TGTGCCAGCAGTGATCGAGCGGGGGTTGGGTATGAGCAGTTCTTC.

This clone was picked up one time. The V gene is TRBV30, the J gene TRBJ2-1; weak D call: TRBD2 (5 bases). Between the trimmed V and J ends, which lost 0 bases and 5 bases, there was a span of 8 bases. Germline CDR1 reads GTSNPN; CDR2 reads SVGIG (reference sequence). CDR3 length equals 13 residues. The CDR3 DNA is TGTGCCTGGAGTGTTGAGGGTGACAATGAGCAGTTCTTC. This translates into CAWSVEGDNEQFF.

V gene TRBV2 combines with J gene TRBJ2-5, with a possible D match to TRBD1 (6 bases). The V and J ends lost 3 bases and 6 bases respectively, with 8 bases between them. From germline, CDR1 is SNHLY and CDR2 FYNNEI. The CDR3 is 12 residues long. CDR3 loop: CASSDQGQTQYF. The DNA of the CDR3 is TGTGCCAGCAGTGACCAGGGGCAGACCCAGTACTTC. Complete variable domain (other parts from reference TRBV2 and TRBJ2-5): EPEVTQTPSHQVTQMGQEVILRCVPISNHLYFYWYRQILGQKVEFLVSFYNNEISEKSEIFDDQFSVERPDGSNFTLKIRSTKLEDSAMYFCASSDQGQTQYFGPGTRLLVL.

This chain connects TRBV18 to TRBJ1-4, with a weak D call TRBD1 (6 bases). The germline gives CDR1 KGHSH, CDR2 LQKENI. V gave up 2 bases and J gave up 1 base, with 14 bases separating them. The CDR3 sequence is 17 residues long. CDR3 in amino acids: CASSPLQGPRTNEKLFF. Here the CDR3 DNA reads TGTGCCAGCTCACCATTGCAGGGGCCCAGAACTAATGAAAAACTGTTTTTT.

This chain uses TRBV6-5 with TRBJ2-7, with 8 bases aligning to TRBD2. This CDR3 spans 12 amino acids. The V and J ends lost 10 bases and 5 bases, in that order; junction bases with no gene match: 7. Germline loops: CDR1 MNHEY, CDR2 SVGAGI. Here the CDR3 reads CATVGGGHEQYF. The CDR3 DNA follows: TGTGCCACAGTAGGCGGGGGGCACGAGCAGTACTTC.

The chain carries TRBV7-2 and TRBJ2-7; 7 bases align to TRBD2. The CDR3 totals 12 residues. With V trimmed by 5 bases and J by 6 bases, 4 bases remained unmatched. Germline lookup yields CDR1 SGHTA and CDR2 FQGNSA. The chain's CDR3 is CASSETSREQYF. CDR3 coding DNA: TGTGCCAGCAGCGAGACTAGCCGCGAGCAGTACTTC.

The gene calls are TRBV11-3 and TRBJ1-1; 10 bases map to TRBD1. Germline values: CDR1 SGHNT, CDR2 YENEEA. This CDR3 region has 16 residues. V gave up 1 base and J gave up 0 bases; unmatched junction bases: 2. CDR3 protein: CASSLGTGGMNTEAFF. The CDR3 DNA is TGTGCCAGCAGCTTAGGGACAGGGGGGATGAACACTGAAGCTTTCTTT.

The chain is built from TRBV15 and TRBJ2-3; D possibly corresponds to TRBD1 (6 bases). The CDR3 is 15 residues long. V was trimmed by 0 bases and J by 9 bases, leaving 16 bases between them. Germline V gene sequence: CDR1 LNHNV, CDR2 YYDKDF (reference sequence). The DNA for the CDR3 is TGTGCCACCAGCAGAGATGGGGCAGGGGACCGCACGCAGTATTTT. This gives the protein CATSRDGAGDRTQYF.

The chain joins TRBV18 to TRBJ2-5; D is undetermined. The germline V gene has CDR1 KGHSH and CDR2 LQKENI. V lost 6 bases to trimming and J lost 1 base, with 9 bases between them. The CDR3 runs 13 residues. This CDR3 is CASSLHFQETQYF. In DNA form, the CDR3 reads TGTGCCAGCTCCCTTCACTTCCAAGAGACCCAGTACTTC.

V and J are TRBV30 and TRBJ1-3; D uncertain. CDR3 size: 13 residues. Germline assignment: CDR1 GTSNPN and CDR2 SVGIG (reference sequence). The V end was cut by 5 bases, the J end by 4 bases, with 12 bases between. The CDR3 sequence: CAWAKTEGNTIYF. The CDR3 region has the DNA TGTGCCTGGGCTAAGACGGAGGGAAACACCATATATTTT.

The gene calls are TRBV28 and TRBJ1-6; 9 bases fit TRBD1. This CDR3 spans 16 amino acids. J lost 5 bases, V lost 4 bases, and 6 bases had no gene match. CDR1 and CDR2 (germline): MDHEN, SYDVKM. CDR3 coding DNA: TGTGCCAGCAGTTCCCAGGGACAGGGAAATAATTCACCCCTCCACTTT. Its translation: CASSSQGQGNNSPLHF.

The CDR3 nucleotides read TGTGCCAGCAGTTTAAGCGGGAGAGTAACCTCTGGAAACACCATATATTTT. It codes for CASSLSGRVTSGNTIYF. The chain combines TRBV27 with TRBJ1-3, with D uncertain. The CDR3 has 17 amino acids. Trimming shortened V by 2 bases and J by 0 bases, and 14 bases separated the two germline ends. Germline CDR1 MNHEY, CDR2 SMNVEV (reference sequence).

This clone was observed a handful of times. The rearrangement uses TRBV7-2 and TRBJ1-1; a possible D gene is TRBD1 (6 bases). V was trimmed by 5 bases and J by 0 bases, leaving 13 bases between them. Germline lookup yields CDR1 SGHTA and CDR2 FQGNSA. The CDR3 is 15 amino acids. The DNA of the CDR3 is TGTGCCAGCAGCATAGACAGGAGAATGAACACTGAAGCTTTCTTT. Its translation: CASSIDRRMNTEAFF.

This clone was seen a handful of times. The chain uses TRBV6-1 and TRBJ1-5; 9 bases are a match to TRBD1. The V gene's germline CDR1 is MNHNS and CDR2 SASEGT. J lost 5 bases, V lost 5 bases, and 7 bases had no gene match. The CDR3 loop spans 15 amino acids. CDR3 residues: CASSKPGQGYQPQHF. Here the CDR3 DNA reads TGTGCCAGCAGTAAACCGGGACAGGGATATCAGCCCCAGCATTTT.

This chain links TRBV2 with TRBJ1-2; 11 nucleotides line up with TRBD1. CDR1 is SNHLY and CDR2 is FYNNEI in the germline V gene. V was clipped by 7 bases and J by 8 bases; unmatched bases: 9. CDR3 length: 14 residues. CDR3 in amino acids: CASKLGQGALGYTF. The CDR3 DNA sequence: TGTGCCAGCAAACTCGGACAGGGGGCTCTCGGCTACACCTTC.

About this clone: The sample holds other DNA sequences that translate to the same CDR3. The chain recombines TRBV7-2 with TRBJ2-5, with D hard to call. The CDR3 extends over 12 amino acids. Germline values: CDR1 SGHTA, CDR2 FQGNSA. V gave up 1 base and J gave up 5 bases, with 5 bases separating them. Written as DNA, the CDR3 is TGTGCCAGCAGCTTAGTTCGGGAGACCCAGTACTTC. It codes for CASSLVRETQYF.

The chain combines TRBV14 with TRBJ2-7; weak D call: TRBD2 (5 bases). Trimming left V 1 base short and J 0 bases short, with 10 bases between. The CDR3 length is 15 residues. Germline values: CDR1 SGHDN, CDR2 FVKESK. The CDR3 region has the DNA TGTGCCAGCAGCCAAGTGTCGGGGATCTCCTACGAGCAGTACTTC. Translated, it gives CASSQVSGISYEQYF.

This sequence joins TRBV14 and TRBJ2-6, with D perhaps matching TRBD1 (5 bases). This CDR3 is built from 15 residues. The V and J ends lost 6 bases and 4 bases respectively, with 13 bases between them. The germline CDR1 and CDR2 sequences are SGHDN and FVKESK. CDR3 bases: TGTGCCAGCAGACCCCAGGGTACCGGGGCCAACGTCCTGACTTTC. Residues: CASRPQGTGANVLTF.

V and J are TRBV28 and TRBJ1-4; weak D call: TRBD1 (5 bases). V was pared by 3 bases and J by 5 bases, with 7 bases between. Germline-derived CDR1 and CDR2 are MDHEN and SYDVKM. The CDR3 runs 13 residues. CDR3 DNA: TGTGCCAGCAGTTTGGCAGGGAATGAAAAACTGTTTTTT. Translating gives CASSLAGNEKLFF.

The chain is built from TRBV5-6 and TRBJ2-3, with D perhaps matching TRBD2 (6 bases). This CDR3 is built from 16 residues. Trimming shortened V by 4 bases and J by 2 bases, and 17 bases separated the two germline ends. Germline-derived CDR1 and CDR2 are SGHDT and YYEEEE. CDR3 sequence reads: CASSRGTSTPTDTQYF. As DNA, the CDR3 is TGTGCCAGCAGCCGGGGGACTTCCACCCCCACAGATACGCAGTATTTT.

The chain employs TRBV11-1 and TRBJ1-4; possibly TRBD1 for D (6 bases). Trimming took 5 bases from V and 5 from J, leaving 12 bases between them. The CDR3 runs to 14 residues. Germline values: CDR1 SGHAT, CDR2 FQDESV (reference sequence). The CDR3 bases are TGTGCCAGCAGCGCGGGCAGGGGAAATGAAAAACTGTTTTTT. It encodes CASSAGRGNEKLFF.